This T cell receptor beta chain derives from a study of blood T cell repertoires in COVID-19. This clone was seen only once. Original processing notes: Amplification of reference gene primers was used by the study to estimate nucleated cell counts. The repertoire was sequenced with immunoSEQ multiplex PCR; TCRdb's copy has only in-frame clones and lacks some. The V and J calls and clone size were taken over from that table, and D and trimming were inferred from the DNA. The data show under 350,000 clones, about 89% seen once. The CDR3 runs 18 residues. Losses at the gene ends were 2 bases for V and 4 bases for J; bases not matched to a gene: 12. Germline CDR1 reads MNHEY; CDR2 reads SMNVEV (reference sequence). Either two negative PCRs, clearance, or symptom resolution qualified Cohort 3 donors as recovered.

Sequenced: PBMCs or T cells enriched from blood (not recorded which). V and J are TRBV27 and TRBJ2-4; TRBD2 aligns across 9 bases. The source is a woman aged 18-29 years who had recovered from COVID-19. Here the CDR3 reads CASSLRGGVAGVKNIQYF. CDR3 sequence (DNA): TGTGCCAGCAGTTTAAGAGGAGGGGTAGCGGGGGTAAAAAACATTCAGTACTTC.